This T cell receptor beta chain was sequenced in a study of T cells in localized non-small cell lung cancer. Study-level results: The highest T cell clonality was in uninvolved adjacent lung, above tumor. Median detection of top 100 tumor clones in adjacent lung was approximately 50 clones. Longer overall survival was seen with higher T cell density measured in blood. Because researchers sequenced only one region of the tumor, heterogeneity is still possible.

The repertoire was sequenced with immunoSEQ multiplex PCR; TCRdb's copy has only in-frame clones and lacks some. This table holds 70,000 or so clones, around 85% found once. The junction had 7 bases not matched to a gene; V was cut back by 4 bases and J by 4 bases. Germline V gene sequence: CDR1 SGHNT, CDR2 YYREEE (reference sequence). The CDR3 extends over 14 amino acids. The table lists this clone with a few counts. No antigen is known for it. Sequencing used peripheral blood, obtained before any cancer treatment. V usage is TRBV5-4 and J usage is TRBJ2-7, with 8 bases matching TRBD1. This sequence was found in an older female donor with stage I lung adenocarcinoma. The CDR3 loop reads CASSVDRGMYEQYF. The CDR3 DNA reads as TGTGCCAGCAGCGTAGACAGGGGTATGTACGAGCAGTACTTC.